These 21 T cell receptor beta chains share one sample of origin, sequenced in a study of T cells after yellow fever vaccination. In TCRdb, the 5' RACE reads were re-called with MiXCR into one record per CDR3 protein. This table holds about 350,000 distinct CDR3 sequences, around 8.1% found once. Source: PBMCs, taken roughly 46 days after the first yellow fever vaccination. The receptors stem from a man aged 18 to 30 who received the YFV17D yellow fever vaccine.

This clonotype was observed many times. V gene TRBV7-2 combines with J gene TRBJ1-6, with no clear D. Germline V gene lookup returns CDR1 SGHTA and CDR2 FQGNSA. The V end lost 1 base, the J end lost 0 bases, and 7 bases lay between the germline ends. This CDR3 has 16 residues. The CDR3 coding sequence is TGTGCCAGCAGCTTAGTAGCCGACTCCTATAATTCACCCCTCCACTTT. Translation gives CASSLVADSYNSPLHF.

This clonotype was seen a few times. CDR3: CASSYFATLTDTQYF. CDR3 nucleotide sequence: TGTGCCAGCAGTTACTTTGCGACGCTCACAGATACGCAGTATTTT. The V and J genes are TRBV6-2 or TRBV6-3 and TRBJ2-3; D not resolved. The ends were cut back, 1 base at V and 2 bases at J, with 10 bases in the middle. This CDR3 has 15 amino acids. Germline V lookup: CDR1 MNHEY, CDR2 SVGEGT.

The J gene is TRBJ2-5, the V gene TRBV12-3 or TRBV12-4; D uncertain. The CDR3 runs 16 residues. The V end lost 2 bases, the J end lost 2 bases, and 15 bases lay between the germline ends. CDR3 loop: CASSLRIFSSQETQYF. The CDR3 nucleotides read TGTGCCAGCAGTTTAAGAATATTTTCTTCGCAAGAGACCCAGTACTTC.

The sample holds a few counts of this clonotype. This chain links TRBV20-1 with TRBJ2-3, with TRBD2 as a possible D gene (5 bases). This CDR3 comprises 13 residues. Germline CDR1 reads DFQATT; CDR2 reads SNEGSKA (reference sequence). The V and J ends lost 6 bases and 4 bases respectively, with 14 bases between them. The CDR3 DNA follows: TGCAGTGCCCTCGGGGAATTGGCAGATACGCAGTATTTT. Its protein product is CSALGELADTQYF.

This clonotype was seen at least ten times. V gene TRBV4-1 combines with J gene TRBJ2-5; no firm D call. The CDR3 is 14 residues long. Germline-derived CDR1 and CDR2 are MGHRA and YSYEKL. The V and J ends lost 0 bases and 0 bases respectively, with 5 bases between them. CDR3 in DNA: TGCGCCAGCAGCCAAGACACGTACCAAGAGACCCAGTACTTC. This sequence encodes CASSQDTYQETQYF.

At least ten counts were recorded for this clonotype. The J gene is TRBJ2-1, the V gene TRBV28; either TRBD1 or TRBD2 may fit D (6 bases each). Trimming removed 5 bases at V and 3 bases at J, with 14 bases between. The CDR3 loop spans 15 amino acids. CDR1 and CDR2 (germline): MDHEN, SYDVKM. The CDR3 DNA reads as TGTGCCAGCAGTCCACTGGGGGGCGGCTACAATGAGCAGTTCTTC. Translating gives CASSPLGGGYNEQFF.

CDR3 DNA sequence: TGTGCCAGCACCCCTGAGGAGGGCTACACCTTC. It yields the protein CASTPEEGYTF. The chain links TRBV2 to TRBJ1-2; no firm D call. V was cut by 7 bases and J by 8 bases, with 11 bases left in between. Germline V gene data show CDR1 as SNHLY and CDR2 as FYNNEI. The CDR3 runs to 11 residues. Looking up the rest from reference TRBV2 and TRBJ1-2 gives the full variable domain: EPEVTQTPSHQVTQMGQEVILRCVPISNHLYFYWYRQILGQKVEFLVSFYNNEISEKSEIFDDQFSVERPDGSNFTLKIRSTKLEDSAMYFCASTPEEGYTFGSGTRLTVV.

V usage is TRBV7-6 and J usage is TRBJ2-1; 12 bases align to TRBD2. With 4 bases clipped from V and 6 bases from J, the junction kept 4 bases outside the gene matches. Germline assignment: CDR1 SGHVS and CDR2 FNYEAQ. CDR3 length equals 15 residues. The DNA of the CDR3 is TGTGCCAGCAGCTCTCTACTAGCGGGGGGCAATGAGCAGTTCTTC. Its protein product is CASSSLLAGGNEQFF. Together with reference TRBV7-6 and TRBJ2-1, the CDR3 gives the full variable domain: GAGVSQSPRYKVTKRGQDVALRCDPISGHVSLYWYRQALGQGPEFLTYFNYEAQQDKSGLPNDRFSAERPEGSISTLTIQRTEQRDSAMYRCASSSLLAGGNEQFFGPGTRLTVL.

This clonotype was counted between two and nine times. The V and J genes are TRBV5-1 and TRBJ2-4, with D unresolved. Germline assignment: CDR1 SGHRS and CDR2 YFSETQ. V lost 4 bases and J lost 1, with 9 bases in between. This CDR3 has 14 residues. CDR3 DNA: TGCGCCAGCAGCGTGACATTTGCCAAAAACATTCAGTACTTC. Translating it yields CASSVTFAKNIQYF.

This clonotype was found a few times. CDR3 protein: CASSRRVDRADEQYF. CDR3 DNA sequence: TGTGCCAGCAGCCGGCGCGTGGACAGGGCCGACGAGCAGTACTTC. This chain uses TRBV7-8 with TRBJ2-7, with 8 bases lining up with TRBD1. Germline lookup yields CDR1 SGHVS and CDR2 FQNEAQ. This CDR3 has 15 residues. V lost 5 bases and J lost 5; bases outside the gene matches: 11.

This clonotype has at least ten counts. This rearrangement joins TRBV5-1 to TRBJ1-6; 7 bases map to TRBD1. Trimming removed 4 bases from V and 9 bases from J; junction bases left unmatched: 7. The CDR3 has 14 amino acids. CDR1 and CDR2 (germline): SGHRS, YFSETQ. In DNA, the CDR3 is TGCGCCAGCAGCGAGGGGGCGCGGGTTTCACCCCTCCACTTT. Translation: CASSEGARVSPLHF.

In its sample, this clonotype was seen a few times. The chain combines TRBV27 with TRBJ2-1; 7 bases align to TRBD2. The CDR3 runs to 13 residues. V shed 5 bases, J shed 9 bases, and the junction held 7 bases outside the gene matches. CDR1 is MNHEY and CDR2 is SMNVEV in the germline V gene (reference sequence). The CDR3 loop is CASSPGLPVEQFF. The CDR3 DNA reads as TGTGCCAGCAGTCCGGGACTACCGGTTGAGCAGTTCTTC.

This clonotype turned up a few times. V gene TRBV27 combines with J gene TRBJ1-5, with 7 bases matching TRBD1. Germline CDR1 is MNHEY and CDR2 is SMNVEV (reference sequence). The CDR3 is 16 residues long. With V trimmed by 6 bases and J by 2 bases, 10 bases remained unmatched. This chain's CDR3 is CASSTRGQGGNQPQHF. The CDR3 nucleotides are TGTGCCAGCAGCACTAGGGGGCAGGGGGGCAATCAGCCCCAGCATTTT.

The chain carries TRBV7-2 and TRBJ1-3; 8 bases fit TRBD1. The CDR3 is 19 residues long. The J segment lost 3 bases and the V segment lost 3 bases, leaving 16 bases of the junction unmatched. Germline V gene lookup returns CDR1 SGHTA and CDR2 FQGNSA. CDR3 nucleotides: TGTGCCAGCAGCTTCCCCCTAGGGGGACAGGTCCAATTTGGAAACACCATATATTTT. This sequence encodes CASSFPLGGQVQFGNTIYF.

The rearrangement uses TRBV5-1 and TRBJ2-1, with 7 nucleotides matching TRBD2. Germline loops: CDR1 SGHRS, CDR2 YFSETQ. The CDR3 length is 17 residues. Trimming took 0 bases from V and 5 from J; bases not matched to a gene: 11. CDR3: CASSLGGLAVGDNEQFF. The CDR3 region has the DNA TGCGCCAGCAGCTTGGGCGGGCTAGCGGTGGGTGACAATGAGCAGTTCTTC.

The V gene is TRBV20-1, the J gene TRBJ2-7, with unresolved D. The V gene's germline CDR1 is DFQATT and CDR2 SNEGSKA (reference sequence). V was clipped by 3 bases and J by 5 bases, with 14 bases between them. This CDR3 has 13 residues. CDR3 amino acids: CSARLSVANEQYV. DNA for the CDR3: TGCAGTGCTAGGCTATCAGTGGCTAACGAGCAGTACGTC.

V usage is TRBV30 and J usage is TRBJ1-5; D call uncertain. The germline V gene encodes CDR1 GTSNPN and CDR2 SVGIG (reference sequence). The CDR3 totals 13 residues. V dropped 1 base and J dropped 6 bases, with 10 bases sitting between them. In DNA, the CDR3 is TGTGCCTGGAGTGAACACTTTGGTCAGCCCCAGCATTTT. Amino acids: CAWSEHFGQPQHF.

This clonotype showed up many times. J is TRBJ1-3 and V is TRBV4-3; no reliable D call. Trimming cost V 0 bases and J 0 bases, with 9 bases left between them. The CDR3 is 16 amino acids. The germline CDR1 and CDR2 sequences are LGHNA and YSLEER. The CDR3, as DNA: TGCGCCAGCAGCCAAGAGACCGGGAACTCTGGAAACACCATATATTTT. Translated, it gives CASSQETGNSGNTIYF.

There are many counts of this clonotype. CDR3 protein: CASSTGTGGGYTF. DNA for the CDR3: TGTGCCAGCAGCACCGGGACAGGGGGCGGCTACACCTTC. The chain is built from TRBV7-3 and TRBJ1-2, with TRBD1 matching over 12 bases. This CDR3 is 13 amino acids long. V gave up 5 bases and J gave up 8 bases; unmatched junction bases: 3. CDR1 and CDR2 from the germline V gene are SGHTA and FQGTGA. The full variable domain, completed using reference TRBV7-3 and TRBJ1-2, is GAGVSQTPSNKVTEKGKYVELRCDPISGHTALYWYRQSLGQGPEFLIYFQGTGAADDSGLPNDRFFAVRPEGSVSTLKIQRTERGDSAVYLCASSTGTGGGYTFGSGTRLTVV.

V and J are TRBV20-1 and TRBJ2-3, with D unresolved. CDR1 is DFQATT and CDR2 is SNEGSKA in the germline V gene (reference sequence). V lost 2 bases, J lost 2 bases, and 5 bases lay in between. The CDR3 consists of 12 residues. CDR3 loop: CSARMYTDTQYF. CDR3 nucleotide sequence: TGCAGTGCTAGAATGTACACAGATACGCAGTATTTT.

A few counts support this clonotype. CDR3 amino acids: CASRSTGRGYGYTF. The CDR3 DNA reads as TGTGCCAGCAGATCGACAGGGCGAGGCTATGGCTACACCTTC. The rearrangement links TRBV5-4 to TRBJ1-2; TRBD1 agrees at 7 bases. The V gene's germline CDR1 is SGHNT and CDR2 YYREEE (reference sequence). This CDR3 region has 14 residues. After removal of 5 bases from V and 4 bases from J, the junction contained 8 bases not matched to a gene.